The rows below give T cell receptor beta chains drawn from one sample of a study of early stage breast cancer tumors. Measured with immunoSEQ multiplex PCR; TCRdb has only the in-frame clones, and not every one. The sample records approximately 14,000 clones, 70% to 85% being singletons. Material: normal breast tissue next to the tumor. These receptors all come from a person aged 30-39 years with breast cancer. Each CDR3 is given with its conserved first and last residue. A D gene is named only where the DNA matches it firmly. Rows give clone size only sometimes, using once, few, many, or a class for an expanded clone.

>-|-|TRBJ2-7|TRBV9
TGTGCCAGCAGCCCCGGACTCTACGAGCAGTACTTC
CASSPGLYEQYF
>-|-|TRBJ2-7|TRBV6-5
TGTGCCAGCAGTTACAATGGGGTGGCTAGCGCGTACGAGCAGTACTTC
CASSYNGVASAYEQYF
>-|-|TRBJ2-2|TRBV2
TGTGCCAGCAGTCCCCGGCAGCGCAACACCGGGGAGCTGTTTTTT
CASSPRQRNTGELFF
>-|-|TRBJ1-4|TRBV25-1
TGTGCCAGCAGTCGGCCAGGCCCTAATGAAAAACTGTTTTTT
CASSRPGPNEKLFF
>-|-|TRBJ2-3|TRBV18
TGTGCCAGCTCACCACCGAGGGGCACAGATACGCAGTATTTT
CASSPPRGTDTQYF
>-|-|TRBJ2-7|TRBV5-6
TGTGCCAGCAGCGACCTATCCAGGGGTACGTACGAGCAGTACTTC
CASSDLSRGTYEQYF
>TRBD1|-|TRBJ2-2|TRBV9
TGTGCCAGCAGCGAGGGACAGTTGTCGAACACCGGGGAGCTGTTTTTT
CASSEGQLSNTGELFF
>-|-|TRBJ2-3|TRBV7-9
TGTGCCGGGAGTGGGCGGGGCACAGATACGCAGTATTTT
CAGSGRGTDTQYF
>-|-|TRBJ2-5|TRBV18
TGTGCCAGCTCACCAAACTCTAGACAAGAGACCCAGTACTTC
CASSPNSRQETQYF
>-|-|TRBJ1-6|TRBV4-3
TGCGCCAGCAGCCAAGATCAGGCAGGCCATTCACCCCTCCACTTT
CASSQDQAGHSPLHF
>-|few|TRBJ2-7|TRBV6-5
TGTGCCAGCAGACACCCTAATACCTACGAGCAGTACTTC
CASRHPNTYEQYF
>-|-|TRBJ1-1|TRBV18
TGTGCCAGCTCACCTACTGTAGTGAACACTGAAGCTTTCTTT
CASSPTVVNTEAFF
>TRBD1|-|TRBJ2-7|TRBV28
TGTGCCAGCAGTTTACCTCAAGACAGGGCGAGGGCCTACGAGCAGTACTTC
CASSLPQDRARAYEQYF
>-|-|TRBJ1-2|TRBV5-1
TGCGCCAGCACCCCGGTGTTCGGACGGCCGCTCTATGGCTACACCTTC
CASTPVFGRPLYGYTF
>-|once|TRBJ1-1|TRBV21-1
TGTGCCAGCAGTAAAAAGGTAGCTACACAACGCACTGAAGCTTTCTTT
CASSKKVATQRTEAFF
>-|-|TRBJ1-5|TRBV19
TGTGCCAGTAGTACTGGGCTGGGGGCGGTTCAGCCCCAGCATTTT
CASSTGLGAVQPQHF
>-|-|TRBJ2-1|TRBV18
TGTGCCAGCTCACCCGGGGGGACAAATGAGCAGTTCTTC
CASSPGGTNEQFF
>-|-|TRBJ2-1|TRBV19
TGTGCCAGTAGCCGACTACGAGAGCAGTTCTTC
CASSRLREQFF
>-|-|TRBJ2-5|TRBV14
TGTGCCAGCAGCCAAGATCCGTCACTAGGCCAAGAGACCCAGTACTTC
CASSQDPSLGQETQYF
>-|-|TRBJ2-2|TRBV19
TGTGCCAGTAGTACCAGGGGAAGGACGAACACCGGGGAGCTGTTTTTT
CASSTRGRTNTGELFF
>TRBD2|-|TRBJ2-7|TRBV6-5
TGTGCCAGCACCAGCGGGAGGGCCTACGAGCAGTACTTC
CASTSGRAYEQYF
>TRBD1|-|TRBJ1-2|TRBV6-5
TGTGCCAGCAGTTACTCCGCAGGACAGGGTGGCTATGGCTACACCTTC
CASSYSAGQGGYGYTF
>TRBD1|few|TRBJ1-2|TRBV7-7
TGTGCCAGCAGACCCTGGACAGGGGATGGCTACACCTTC
CASRPWTGDGYTF
>TRBD1|-|TRBJ2-7|TRBV12-5
TGTGCTAGTGTCCCAGTGGGACAGGGGCCCTACGAGCAGTACTTC
CASVPVGQGPYEQYF
>TRBD1|few|TRBJ1-6|TRBV7-9
TGTGCCAGCAGATCCGGGACAGGGAATTCACCCCTCCACTTT
CASRSGTGNSPLHF
>-|-|TRBJ1-2|TRBV30
TGTGCCTGGAAGGTCGGTAGGGCGCCGGGGGATGGCTACACCTTC
CAWKVGRAPGDGYTF
>TRBD2|-|TRBJ2-7|TRBV27
TGTGCCAGCAGTTTATCATACGGGAGGGCCGCTGAGCAGTACTTC
CASSLSYGRAAEQYF
>-|-|TRBJ2-7|TRBV18
TGTGCCAGCTCACCCATTAGCGTCTCCTACGAGCAGTACTTC
CASSPISVSYEQYF
>-|once|TRBJ1-2|TRBV18
TGTGCCAGCTCACCGGGGTCGTCTTATGGCTACACCTTC
CASSPGSSYGYTF
>-|-|TRBJ2-1|TRBV21-1
TGTGCCAGCACAGAGACCTTCAATGAGCAGTTCTTC
CASTETFNEQFF
>TRBD1|-|TRBJ1-2|TRBV5-1
TGCGCCAGCAGCTTGTGGGGGGACAGAGATAACTATGGCTACACCTTC
CASSLWGDRDNYGYTF
>TRBD1|-|TRBJ1-1|TRBV5-1
TGCGCCAGCAGCCTGGGACAGGCGACAAACACTGAAGCTTTCTTT
CASSLGQATNTEAFF
>-|-|TRBJ1-2|TRBV19
TGTGCCAGTACCACCAGCTTCACTAACTATGGCTACACCTTC
CASTTSFTNYGYTF
>TRBD1|-|TRBJ1-2|TRBV18
TGTGCCAGCTCACAGGGACAGGGGGATGGCTACACCTTC
CASSQGQGDGYTF
>TRBD2|-|TRBJ2-1|TRBV6-6
TGTGCCAGCAGTTACTCTTCTAGCGGCTACAATGAGCAGTTCTTC
CASSYSSSGYNEQFF
>TRBD1|-|TRBJ2-1|TRBV11-2
TGTGCCAGCAGCCCGTCAGGGGGTCCCTCCTACAATGAGCAGTTCTTC
CASSPSGGPSYNEQFF
>-|-|TRBJ1-2|TRBV7-2
TGTGCCAGCAGCTACCGTGCGGCGTCTGGGCTCTATGGCTACACCTTC
CASSYRAASGLYGYTF
>-|-|TRBJ2-3|TRBV5-1
TGCGCCAGCAGCTTGGGATTAGTAGTAGCGGGCACAGATACGCAGTATTTT
CASSLGLVVAGTDTQYF
>-|-|TRBJ2-1|TRBV6-4
TGTGCCAGCAGTGCTCGGGCGTGGCAGTTCTTC
CASSARAWQFF
>-|-|TRBJ1-1|TRBV11-2
TGTGCCAGCAGCTTTACTGGGGCATACACTGAAGCTTTCTTT
CASSFTGAYTEAFF
>-|-|TRBJ2-1|TRBV7-2
TGTGCCAGCAGCTCGTCAGGGTTGAGTAATGAGCAGTTCTTC
CASSSSGLSNEQFF
>-|-|TRBJ2-1|TRBV7-8
TGTGCCAGCAGCTCCTTAGGTCATGAGCAGTTCTTC
CASSSLGHEQFF
>TRBD1|-|TRBJ1-6|TRBV27
TGTGCCAGCAGGATCCCCCGACAGGGAAATTCACCCCTCCACTTT
CASRIPRQGNSPLHF
>-|once|TRBJ2-2|TRBV30
TGTGCCTGGAAGAGGATGCTCACCGGGGAGCTGTTTTTT
CAWKRMLTGELFF
>-|-|TRBJ2-1|TRBV11-3
TGTGCCAGCAGCTTAGACCCAGACTCCGGTAATGAGCAGTTCTTC
CASSLDPDSGNEQFF
>-|few|TRBJ2-7|TRBV10-3
TGTGCCATCAGTGATGGTAGGCCATCCTACGAGCAGTACTTC
CAISDGRPSYEQYF
>TRBD2|once|TRBJ2-1|TRBV7-2
TGTGCCAGCAGCCCGACTAGCGGGAGGGCGTCCAATGAGCAGTTCTTC
CASSPTSGRASNEQFF